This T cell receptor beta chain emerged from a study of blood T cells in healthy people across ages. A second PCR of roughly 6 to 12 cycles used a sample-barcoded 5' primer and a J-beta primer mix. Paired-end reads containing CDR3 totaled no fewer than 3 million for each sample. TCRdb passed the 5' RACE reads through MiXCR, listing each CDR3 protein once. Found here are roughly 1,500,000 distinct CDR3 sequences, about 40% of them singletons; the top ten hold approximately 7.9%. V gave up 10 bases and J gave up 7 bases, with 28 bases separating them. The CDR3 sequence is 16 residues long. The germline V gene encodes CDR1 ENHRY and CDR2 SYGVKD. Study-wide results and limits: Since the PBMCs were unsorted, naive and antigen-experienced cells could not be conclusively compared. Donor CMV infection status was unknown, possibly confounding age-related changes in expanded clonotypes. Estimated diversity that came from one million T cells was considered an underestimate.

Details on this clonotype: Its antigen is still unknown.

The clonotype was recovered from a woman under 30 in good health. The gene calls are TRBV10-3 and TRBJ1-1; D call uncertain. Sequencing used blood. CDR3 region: CATTLGGSYPKFEAFF. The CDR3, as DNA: TGTGCCACGACCCTTGGCGGATCCTACCCGAAATTTGAAGCTTTCTTT.